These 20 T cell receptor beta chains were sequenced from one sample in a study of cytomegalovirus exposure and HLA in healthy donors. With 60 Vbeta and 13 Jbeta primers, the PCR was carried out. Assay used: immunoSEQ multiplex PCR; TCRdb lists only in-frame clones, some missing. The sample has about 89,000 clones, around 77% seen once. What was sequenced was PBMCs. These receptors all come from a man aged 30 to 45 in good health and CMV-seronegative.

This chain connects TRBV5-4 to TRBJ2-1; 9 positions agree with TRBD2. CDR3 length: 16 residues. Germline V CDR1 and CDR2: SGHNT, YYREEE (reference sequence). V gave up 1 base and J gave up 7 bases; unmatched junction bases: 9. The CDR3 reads CASSLLWRGGNNEQFF. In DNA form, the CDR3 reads TGTGCCAGCAGCTTGCTATGGCGGGGGGGCAATAATGAGCAGTTCTTC. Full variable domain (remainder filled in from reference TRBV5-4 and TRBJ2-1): ETGVTQSPTHLIKTRGQQVTLRCSSQSGHNTVSWYQQALGQGPQFIFQYYREEENGRGNFPPRFSGLQFPNYSSELNVNALELDDSALYLCASSLLWRGGNNEQFFGPGTRLTVL.

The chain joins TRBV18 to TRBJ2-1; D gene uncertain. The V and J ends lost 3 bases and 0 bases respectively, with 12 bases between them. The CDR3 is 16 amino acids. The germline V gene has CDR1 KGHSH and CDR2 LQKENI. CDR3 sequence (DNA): TGTGCCAGCTCACCGCCGAGCCTTAGCTCCTACAATGAGCAGTTCTTC. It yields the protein CASSPPSLSSYNEQFF.

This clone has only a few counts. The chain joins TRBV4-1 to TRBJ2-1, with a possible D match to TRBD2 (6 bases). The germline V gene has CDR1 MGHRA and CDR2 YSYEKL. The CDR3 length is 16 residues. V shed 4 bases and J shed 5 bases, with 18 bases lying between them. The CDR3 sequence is CASSLRRDSANNEQFF. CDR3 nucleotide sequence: TGCGCCAGCAGCCTTCGCCGGGACTCGGCGAACAATGAGCAGTTCTTC.

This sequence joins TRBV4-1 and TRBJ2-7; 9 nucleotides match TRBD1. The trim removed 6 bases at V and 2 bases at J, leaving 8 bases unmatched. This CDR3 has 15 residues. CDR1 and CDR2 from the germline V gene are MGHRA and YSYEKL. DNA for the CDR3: TGCGCCAGCAGAAGGACCGGGACAGGGACCTACGAGCAGTACTTC. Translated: CASRRTGTGTYEQYF.

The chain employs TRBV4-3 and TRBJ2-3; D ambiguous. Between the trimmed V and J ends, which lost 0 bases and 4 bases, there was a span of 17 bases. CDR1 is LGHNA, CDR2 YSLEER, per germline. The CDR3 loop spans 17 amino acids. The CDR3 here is CASSQDVPPGFPDTQYF. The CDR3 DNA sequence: TGCGCCAGCAGCCAAGACGTCCCTCCCGGGTTCCCAGATACGCAGTATTTT.

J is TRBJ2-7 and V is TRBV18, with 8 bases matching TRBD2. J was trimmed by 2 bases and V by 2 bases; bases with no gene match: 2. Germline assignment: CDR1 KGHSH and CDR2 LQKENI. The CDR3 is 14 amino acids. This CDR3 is CASSPRGLAYEQYF. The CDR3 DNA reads TGTGCCAGCTCACCAAGGGGACTAGCCTACGAGCAGTACTTC. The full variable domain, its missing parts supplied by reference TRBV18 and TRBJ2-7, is NAGVMQNPRHLVRRRGQEARLRCSPMKGHSHVYWYRQLPEEGLKFMVYLQKENIIDESGMPKERFSAEFPKEGPSILRIQQVVRGDSAAYFCASSPRGLAYEQYFGPGTRLTVT.

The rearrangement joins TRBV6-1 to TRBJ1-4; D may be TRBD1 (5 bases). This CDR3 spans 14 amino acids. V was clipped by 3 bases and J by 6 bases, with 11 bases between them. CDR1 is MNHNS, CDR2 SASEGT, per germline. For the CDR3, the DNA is TGTGCCAGCAGTGAGGTTAGGGACTATGAAAAACTGTTTTTT. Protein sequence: CASSEVRDYEKLFF.

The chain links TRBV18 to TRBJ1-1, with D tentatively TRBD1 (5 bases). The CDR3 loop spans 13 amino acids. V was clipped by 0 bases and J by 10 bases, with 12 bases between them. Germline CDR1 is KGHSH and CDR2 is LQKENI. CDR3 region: CASSPPSTGGAFF. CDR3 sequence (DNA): TGTGCCAGCTCACCACCTTCCACAGGTGGAGCTTTCTTT.

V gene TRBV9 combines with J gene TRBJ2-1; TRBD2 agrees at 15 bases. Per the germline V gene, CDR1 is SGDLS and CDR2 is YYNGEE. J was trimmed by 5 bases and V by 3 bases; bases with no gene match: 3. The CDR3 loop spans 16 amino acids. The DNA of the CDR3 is TGTGCCAGCAGCGCGGGACTAGCGGGAGGTAACAATGAGCAGTTCTTC. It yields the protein CASSAGLAGGNNEQFF.

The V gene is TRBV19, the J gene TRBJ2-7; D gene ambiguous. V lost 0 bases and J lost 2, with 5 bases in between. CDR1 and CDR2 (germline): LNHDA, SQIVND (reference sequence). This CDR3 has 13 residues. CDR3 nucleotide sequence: TGTGCCAGTAGTATAGACGCAGCCTACGAGCAGTACTTC. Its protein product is CASSIDAAYEQYF.

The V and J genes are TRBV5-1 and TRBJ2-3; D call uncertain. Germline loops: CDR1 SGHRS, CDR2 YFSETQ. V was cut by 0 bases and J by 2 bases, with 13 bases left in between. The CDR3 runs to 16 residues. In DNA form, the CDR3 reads TGCGCCAGCAGCTTGGCCATACAGACCCACACAGATACGCAGTATTTT. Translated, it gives CASSLAIQTHTDTQYF.

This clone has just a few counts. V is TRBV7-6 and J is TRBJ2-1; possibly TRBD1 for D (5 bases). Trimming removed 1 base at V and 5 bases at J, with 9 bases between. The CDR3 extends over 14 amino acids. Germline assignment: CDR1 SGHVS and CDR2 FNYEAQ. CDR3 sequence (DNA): TGTGCCAGCAGCTTAGGGGGCTTTAACAATGAGCAGTTCTTC. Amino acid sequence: CASSLGGFNNEQFF. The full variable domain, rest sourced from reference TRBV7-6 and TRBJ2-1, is GAGVSQSPRYKVTKRGQDVALRCDPISGHVSLYWYRQALGQGPEFLTYFNYEAQQDKSGLPNDRFSAERPEGSISTLTIQRTEQRDSAMYRCASSLGGFNNEQFFGPGTRLTVL.

The CDR3 loop is CAWSVQSNQPQHF. The CDR3 bases are TGTGCCTGGAGTGTACAGAGCAATCAGCCCCAGCATTTT. The rearrangement links TRBV30 to TRBJ1-5; D not certain. V dropped 0 bases and J dropped 1 base, with 4 bases sitting between them. This CDR3 is 13 amino acids long. The germline CDR1 and CDR2 sequences are GTSNPN and SVGIG (reference sequence). Full variable domain (rest looked up from reference TRBV30 and TRBJ1-5): SQTIHQWPATLVQPVGSPLSLECTVEGTSNPNLYWYRQAAGRGLQLLFYSVGIGQISSEVPQNLSASRPQDRQFILSSKKLLLSDSGFYLCAWSVQSNQPQHFGDGTRLSIL.

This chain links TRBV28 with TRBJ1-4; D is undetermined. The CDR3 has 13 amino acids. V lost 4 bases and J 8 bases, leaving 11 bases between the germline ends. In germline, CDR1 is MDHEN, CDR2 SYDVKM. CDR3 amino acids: CASSWFGEEKLFF. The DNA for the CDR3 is TGTGCCAGCAGTTGGTTCGGGGAGGAAAAACTGTTTTTT. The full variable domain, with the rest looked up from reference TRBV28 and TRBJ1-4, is DVKVTQSSRYLVKRTGEKVFLECVQDMDHENMFWYRQDPGLGLRLIYFSYDVKMKEKGDIPEGYSVSREKKERFSLILESASTNQTSMYLCASSWFGEEKLFFGSGTQLSVL.

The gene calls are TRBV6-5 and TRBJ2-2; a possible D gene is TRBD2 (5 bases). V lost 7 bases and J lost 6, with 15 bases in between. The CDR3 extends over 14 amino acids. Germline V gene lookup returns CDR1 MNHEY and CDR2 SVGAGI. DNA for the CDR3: TGTGCCAGCACGGAGGCAGCCGGGGCCGGGGAGCTGTTTTTT. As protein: CASTEAAGAGELFF.

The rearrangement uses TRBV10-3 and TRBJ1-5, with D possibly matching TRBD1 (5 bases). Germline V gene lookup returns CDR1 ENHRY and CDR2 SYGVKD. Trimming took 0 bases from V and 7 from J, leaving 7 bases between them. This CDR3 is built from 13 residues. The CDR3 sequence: CAISESGGQPQHF. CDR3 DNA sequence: TGTGCCATCAGTGAGTCGGGGGGGCAGCCCCAGCATTTT.

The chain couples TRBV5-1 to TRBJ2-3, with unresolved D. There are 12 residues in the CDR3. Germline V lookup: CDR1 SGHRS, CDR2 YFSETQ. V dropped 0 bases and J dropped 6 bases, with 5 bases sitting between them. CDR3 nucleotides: TGCGCCAGCAGCTTGGCTGCGGATACGCAGTATTTT. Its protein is CASSLAADTQYF.

CDR3: CASSEWMGQGLNTEAFF. CDR3 DNA sequence: TGTGCCAGCAGTGAATGGATGGGACAGGGATTGAACACTGAAGCTTTCTTT. The V call is TRBV6-1, the J call TRBJ1-1, with 9 bases identical to TRBD1. Trimming cost V 2 bases and J 0 bases; bases outside gene matches: 7. CDR1 and CDR2 from the germline V gene are MNHNS and SASEGT. CDR3 length: 17 amino acids.

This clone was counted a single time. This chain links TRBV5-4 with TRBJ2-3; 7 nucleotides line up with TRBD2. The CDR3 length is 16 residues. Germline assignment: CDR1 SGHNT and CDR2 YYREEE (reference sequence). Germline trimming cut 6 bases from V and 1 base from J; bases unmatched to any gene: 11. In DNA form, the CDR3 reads TGTGCCAGCACCCCTGCAGGAACTAGCGGCACAGATACGCAGTATTTT. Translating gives CASTPAGTSGTDTQYF.

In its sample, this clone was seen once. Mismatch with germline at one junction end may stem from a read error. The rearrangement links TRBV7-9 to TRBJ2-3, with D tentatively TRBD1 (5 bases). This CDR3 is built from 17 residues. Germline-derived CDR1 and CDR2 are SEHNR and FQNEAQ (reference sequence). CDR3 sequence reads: CSSSPDSHRISTDTQYF. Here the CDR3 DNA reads TGTTCCAGCAGCCCGGATTCCCACAGGATAAGCACAGATACGCAGTATTTT. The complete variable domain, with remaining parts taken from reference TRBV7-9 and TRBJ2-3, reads DTGVSQNPRHKITKRGQNVTFRCDPISEHNRLYWYRQTLGQGPEFLTYFQNEAQLEKSRLLSDRFSAERPKGSFSTLEIQRTEQGDSAMYLCSSSPDSHRISTDTQYFGPGTRLTVL.